This TCR beta chain derives from a study of blood T cells in healthy people across ages. Findings of the study overall: Older age coincided with a roughly linear decline in TCR beta diversity per million T cells. Naive and antigen-experienced cells were not separated, limiting conclusive comparison.

Worth noting for this clonotype: The target antigen is unknown.

Next came a second PCR, run for about 7 to 12 cycles, which used a sample-barcoded 5' primer along with a J-beta primer mix. The template-switch adaptor, which had 12 random nucleotides, put a tag on each cDNA molecule. TCRdb re-called the 5' RACE reads with MiXCR, one entry per CDR3 protein. The sample shows roughly 570,000 distinct CDR3 sequences, 27% of them seen only once. Samples each yielded at least 5 micrograms of total RNA. Germline trimming cut 5 bases from V and 2 bases from J; bases unmatched to any gene: 6. The CDR3 loop spans 14 amino acids. The origin of this receptor is a woman aged 65 to 85 in good health. The genes are TRBV12-3 or TRBV12-4 and TRBJ2-7; 7 bases align to TRBD1. The sample taken for sequencing was blood. The CDR3 DNA reads TGTGCCAGCAGTCCGGACAGGCCAACCTACGAGCAGTACTTC. This encodes CASSPDRPTYEQYF.